The 17 T cell receptor beta chains reported below all come from one sample, sequenced in a study of blood T cells in healthy people across ages (dated by TCRdb to 2014 to 2015). Library preparation used 5' RACE. The run used an Illumina HiSeq 2500. A second roughly 7 to 11 cycle PCR used a sample-barcoded 5' primer and a J-beta primer mix. Through fastp at Q25 and MiXCR, TCRdb rebuilt clones from the public reads, retaining in-frame beta chains. CDR3 protein duplicates are merged, each entry listing the most common genes and DNA. This sample is represented by over 1.5 million distinct CDR3 sequences; around 50% of them were singletons. Jointly, the top ten make up approximately 2% of the sample. The material sequenced was blood. Every receptor here comes from a woman in her thirties or forties in good health.

The chain joins TRBV5-6 to TRBJ2-5; D might be TRBD1 or TRBD2, each matching 5 bases. The germline V gene has CDR1 SGHDT and CDR2 YYEEEE. The germline V and J ends were trimmed by 0 bases and 4 bases, with 16 bases remaining between them. This CDR3 has 16 residues. This chain's CDR3 is CASSLVWGNMRETQYF. The DNA for the CDR3 is TGTGCCAGCAGCTTGGTCTGGGGGAATATGCGAGAGACCCAGTACTTC.

V and J are TRBV20-1 and TRBJ2-7; TRBD2 matches at 8 bases. The last part of the DNA fits TRBJ2-4 better; the J call may be wrong. The CDR3 spans 15 residues. Germline V gives CDR1 DFQATT, CDR2 SNEGSKA (reference sequence). This CDR3 reads CSAIGIAGHKNIQYF. For the CDR3, the DNA is TGCAGTGCTATTGGGATAGCGGGGCACAAAAACATTCAGTACTTC.

This clonotype was seen just once. This chain connects TRBV12-3 or TRBV12-4 to TRBJ1-2; 7 nucleotides align to TRBD1. This CDR3 comprises 14 residues. Trimming at V came to 6 bases and at J to 2 bases, leaving 6 bases not matched to a gene. The DNA of the CDR3 is TGTGCCAGCAGCTGGGGACAGCCAAACTATGGCTACACCTTC. Protein sequence: CASSWGQPNYGYTF.

This clonotype showed up just a few times. The chain uses TRBV7-9 and TRBJ2-4; no firm D call. Between the trimmed V and J ends, which lost 5 bases and 2 bases, there was a span of 19 bases. CDR3 size: 17 residues. Germline CDR1 SEHNR, CDR2 FQNEAQ (reference sequence). The CDR3 coding sequence is TGTGCCAGCAGCCTGGGCCCTACCCACGTCCCCAAAAACATTCAGTACTTC. Amino acid sequence: CASSLGPTHVPKNIQYF.

This clonotype was seen a few times. The J gene is TRBJ1-1, the V gene TRBV5-1; TRBD1 might be the D (5 bases). V lost 4 bases and J lost 3, with 13 bases in between. The germline V gene has CDR1 SGHRS and CDR2 YFSETQ. The CDR3 runs 14 residues. The CDR3 nucleotides are TGCGCCAGCAGCGAGGGACTAGCCCACACTGAAGCTTTCTTT. Protein: CASSEGLAHTEAFF. Full variable domain (missing parts from reference TRBV5-1 and TRBJ1-1): KAGVTQTPRYLIKTRGQQVTLSCSPISGHRSVSWYQQTPGQGLQFLFEYFSETQRNKGNFPGRFSGRQFSNSRSEMNVSTLELGDSALYLCASSEGLAHTEAFFGQGTRLTVV.

The chain joins TRBV4-1 to TRBJ2-7, with D unclear. Germline V gene sequence: CDR1 MGHRA, CDR2 YSYEKL. CDR3 size: 15 residues. The V end was cut by 5 bases, the J end by 1 base, with 15 bases between. CDR3 loop: CASSYRTSGSYEQYF. The CDR3 region has the DNA TGCGCCAGCAGCTACCGCACTTCGGGTTCCTACGAGCAGTACTTC.

This clonotype was seen a handful of times. The chain is built from TRBV27 and TRBJ1-2; D remains unclear. Germline loops: CDR1 MNHEY, CDR2 SMNVEV (reference sequence). Trimming pared 5 bases from V and 4 bases from J, leaving 8 bases between. The CDR3 runs 12 residues. The CDR3 here is CASSDFGYGYTF. CDR3 DNA sequence: TGTGCCAGCAGTGACTTTGGCTATGGCTACACCTTC.

The chain uses TRBV11-1 and TRBJ2-1, with TRBD2 matching over 8 bases. Germline V gene sequence: CDR1 SGHAT, CDR2 FQDESV (reference sequence). V was clipped by 4 bases and J by 3 bases; unmatched bases: 5. The CDR3 spans 15 residues. The chain's CDR3 is CASSSVAGFYNEQFF. The CDR3 coding sequence is TGTGCCAGCAGCTCAGTAGCGGGGTTCTACAATGAGCAGTTCTTC.

This clonotype was seen more than once but under ten times. The chain joins TRBV20-1 to TRBJ1-2; 7 bases line up with TRBD1. The CDR3 length is 16 residues. From germline, CDR1 is DFQATT and CDR2 SNEGSKA (reference sequence). V gave up 0 bases and J gave up 8 bases; unmatched junction bases: 15. The CDR3 is CSARDLGGGTLGGYTF. CDR3 nucleotides: TGCAGTGCTAGAGATCTGGGAGGGGGCACTCTCGGAGGCTACACCTTC.

The chain uses TRBV7-2 and TRBJ2-2; 9 bases fit TRBD2. CDR1 is SGHTA, CDR2 FQGNSA, per germline. CDR3 size: 17 residues. V lost 2 bases, J lost 4 bases, and 8 bases stayed unmatched. CDR3 protein: CASSLSFLAGSTGELFF. In DNA form, the CDR3 reads TGTGCCAGCAGCTTATCATTTCTAGCGGGGAGCACCGGGGAGCTGTTTTTT.

This chain links TRBV20-1 with TRBJ2-1, with TRBD2 matching over 12 bases. The CDR3 covers 18 residues. The V segment lost 6 bases and the J segment 1 base; nucleotides outside the gene matches: 13. In germline, CDR1 is DFQATT, CDR2 SNEGSKA (reference sequence). CDR3 DNA: TGCAGTGCCGCTCCGGGACTAGCGGGTTTTAAATCCTACAATGAGCAGTTCTTC. Residues: CSAAPGLAGFKSYNEQFF.

The V gene is TRBV7-9, the J gene TRBJ1-1; 9 positions match TRBD1. V lost 2 bases and J lost 5; bases outside the gene matches: 6. Germline V gives CDR1 SEHNR, CDR2 FQNEAQ (reference sequence). The length of the CDR3 is 15 residues. As DNA, the CDR3 is TGTGCCAGCAGCTTACGTGGACAGGGGAAGACTGAAGCTTTCTTT. Amino acids: CASSLRGQGKTEAFF.

The chain has TRBV18 and TRBJ1-1, with TRBD1 matching 8 bases. Looked up from germline, CDR1 is KGHSH and CDR2 is LQKENI. V was pared by 4 bases and J by 6 bases, with 4 bases of the junction left unmatched. This CDR3 region has 13 residues. The CDR3, as DNA: TGTGCCAGCTCACTAGACAGGGGCGCTGAAGCTTTCTTT. Translating it yields CASSLDRGAEAFF.

The chain has TRBV28 and TRBJ2-4, with 9 positions matching TRBD1. The J call may be wrong; the DNA end is better matched by TRBJ2-7. CDR3 size: 16 residues. The germline gives CDR1 MDHEN, CDR2 SYDVKM. In nucleotides, the CDR3 is TGTGCCAGCAGTTTTATTGGGGACAGGGCTATCTACGAGCAGTACTTC. This gives the protein CASSFIGDRAIYEQYF.

The DNA for the CDR3 is TGTGCCAGCAGCTCAAATGTAAACAGACAGACTTACGAGCAGTACTTC. Its translation: CASSSNVNRQTYEQYF. The chain carries TRBV7-9 and TRBJ2-7; possible D gene TRBD1, 5 bases. CDR1 SEHNR and CDR2 FQNEAQ come from the germline V gene (reference sequence). V lost 4 bases and J 4 bases, leaving 20 bases between the germline ends. This CDR3 is built from 16 residues.

With regard to this clonotype: An end of the junction differs from the germline gene, which may be a read error. V is TRBV4-3 and J is TRBJ1-5; D is perhaps TRBD1 (5 bases). CDR1 and CDR2 from the germline V gene are LGHNA and YSLEER. The CDR3 extends over 14 amino acids. In nucleotides, the CDR3 is TGCGCTAGCAGCCAAGATCCGGGCCAGGGCGTTCTGCATTTT. Protein sequence: CASSQDPGQGVLHF.

The chain joins TRBV20-1 to TRBJ1-2; D is unresolved. Trimming pared 0 bases from V and 5 bases from J, leaving 7 bases between. Germline V CDR1 and CDR2: DFQATT, SNEGSKA (reference sequence). This CDR3 region has 12 residues. CDR3 sequence (DNA): TGCAGTGCTAGAGAAGTGGCGTATGGCTACACCTTC. Protein product: CSAREVAYGYTF.